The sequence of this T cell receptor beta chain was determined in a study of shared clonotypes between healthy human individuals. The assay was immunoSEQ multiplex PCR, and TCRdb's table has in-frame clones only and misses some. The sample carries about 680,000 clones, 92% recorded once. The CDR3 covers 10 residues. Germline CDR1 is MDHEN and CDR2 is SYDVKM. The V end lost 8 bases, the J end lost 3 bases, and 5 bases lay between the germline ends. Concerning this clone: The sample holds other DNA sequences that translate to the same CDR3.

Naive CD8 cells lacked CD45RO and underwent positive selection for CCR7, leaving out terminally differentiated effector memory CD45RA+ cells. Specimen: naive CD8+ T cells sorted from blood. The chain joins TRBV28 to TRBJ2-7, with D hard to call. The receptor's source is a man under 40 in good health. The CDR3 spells CASGVYEQYF. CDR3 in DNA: TGTGCCAGCGGGGTCTACGAGCAGTACTTC.